Below, one T cell receptor beta chain is given with its context. Its antigen remains unknown. The entry originates in a study of cytomegalovirus exposure and HLA in healthy donors. Study overall: The study's early data release held tens of millions of unique TCRs from HLA-typed donors.

Study-level results: It was approximately 150 TCR beta chains that were listed as cytomegalovirus-associated. Trimming of TCR beta V- and J-genes showed a link, identified in a later analysis, to a missense DCLRE1C variant.

V was trimmed by 4 bases and J by 0 bases, leaving 6 bases between them. Germline V gene data show CDR1 as LNHDA and CDR2 as SQIVND (reference sequence). The CDR3 covers 13 residues. 60 Vbeta and 13 Jbeta primers were used in PCR. Measured with immunoSEQ multiplex PCR; TCRdb has only the in-frame clones, and not every one. The table shows about 130,000 clones, with approximately 77% occurring only once. This clonotype was sampled from a woman aged 55-69 years in good health and CMV-seronegative. The sequenced material came from PBMCs. The chain links TRBV19 to TRBJ1-1; no firm D call. CDR3 nucleotide sequence: TGTGCCAGTAGTACTAGTATGAACACTGAAGCTTTCTTT. It encodes CASSTSMNTEAFF. The full variable domain, with the rest looked up from reference TRBV19 and TRBJ1-1, is DGGITQSPKYLFRKEGQNVTLSCEQNLNHDAMYWYRQDPGQGLRLIYYSQIVNDFQKGDIAEGYSVSREKKESFPLTVTSAQKNPTAFYLCASSTSMNTEAFFGQGTRLTVV.